This is a list of T cell receptor beta chains from one sample in a study of graft-versus-host responses after intestinal transplantation. These receptors' antigens are unknown. Clones were read by immunoSEQ multiplex PCR, and TCRdb kept only the in-frame ones, dropping some. The sample shows 95,000 to 150,000 clones, about 95% of them seen only once. This specimen consisted of unstimulated CD8+ T cells sorted from spleen or lymph node cells, obtained before intestinal transplant. Every receptor here comes from a human donor who received an intestinal transplant. CDR3s include the opening cysteine and the closing phenylalanine or tryptophan. Fields, in order: D gene, clone size, J gene, V gene, CDR3 length, CDR3 protein, CDR3 DNA. A D gene is named only where the DNA matches it firmly. Expanded clones get a size class; other rows say once, few or many, or leave the size out.

>.|.|TRBJ2-1|TRBV4-2|17
CASSQDVAGRLGSEQFF
TGTGCCAGCAGCCAAGACGTCGCGGGTCGGCTTGGGTCTGAGCAGTTCTTC
>TRBD2|.|TRBJ2-1|TRBV9|15
CASSPGTSGYNEQFF
TGTGCCAGCAGCCCCGGGACTAGCGGCTACAATGAGCAGTTCTTC
>.|.|TRBJ2-7|TRBV9|14
CASSPGTSSYEQYF
TGTGCCAGCTCCCCTGGGACTTCCTCCTACGAGCAGTACTTC
>.|.|TRBJ1-2|TRBV10-3|14
CAIRKTAGVFSYTF
TGTGCCATCAGAAAGACGGCCGGTGTCTTTTCCTACACCTTC
>.|.|TRBJ2-5|TRBV13|16
CASSVATGSGQETQYF
TGTGCCAGCAGCGTGGCTACAGGGAGCGGTCAAGAGACCCAGTACTTC
>TRBD1|.|TRBJ1-5|TRBV18|14
CASSPTGVNQPQHF
TGTGCCAGCTCACCGACAGGGGTTAATCAGCCCCAGCATTTT
>.|.|TRBJ2-1|TRBV6-5|15
CASSYRDIPPNEQFF
TGTGCCAGCAGTTACCGAGATATTCCGCCCAATGAGCAGTTCTTC
>.|.|TRBJ1-1|TRBV28|13
CASSPGPTAEAFF
TGTGCCAGCAGCCCCGGGCCCACAGCTGAAGCTTTCTTT
>TRBD2|.|TRBJ2-7|TRBV13|14
CASSFTGGPGEQYF
TGTGCCAGCAGCTTCACGGGAGGGCCGGGCGAGCAGTACTTC
>TRBD1|.|TRBJ1-2|TRBV2|17
CASSEAGTGGWAYGYTF
TGTGCCAGCAGTGAAGCGGGAACAGGGGGCTGGGCCTATGGCTACACCTTC
>TRBD2|.|TRBJ2-3|TRBV10-3|13
CAITAGAADTQYF
TGTGCCATTACAGCGGGAGCGGCAGATACGCAGTATTTT
>.|once|TRBJ2-3|TRBV4-3|15
CASSQSPGGTDTQYF
TGCGCCAGCAGCCAAAGCCCAGGGGGCACAGATACGCAGTATTTT
>.|.|TRBJ2-3|TRBV5-6|12
CASSLRTDTQYF
TGTGCCAGCAGCCTTCGCACAGATACGCAGTATTTT
>.|.|TRBJ2-5|TRBV9|14
CASSVGGVEETQYF
TGTGCCAGCAGCGTAGGGGGAGTGGAAGAGACCCAGTACTTC
>.|.|TRBJ1-1|TRBV5-4|12
CASSLDLTEAFF
TGTGCCAGCAGCTTGGATCTCACTGAAGCTTTCTTT
>.|.|TRBJ2-7|TRBV5-5|14
CASSLWTGAYEQYF
TGTGCCAGCAGCTTGTGGACGGGGGCCTACGAGCAGTACTTC
>.|.|TRBJ1-1|TRBV28|14
CASSHGAENTEAFF
TGTGCCAGCTCCCACGGGGCAGAGAACACTGAAGCTTTCTTT
>.|.|TRBJ2-1|TRBV27|13
CASSLRGGNEQFF
TGTGCCAGCAGTTTAAGGGGGGGCAATGAGCAGTTCTTC
>.|.|TRBJ1-2|TRBV7-8|14
CASSPSPTDYGYTF
TGTGCCAGCAGCCCCTCCCCGACAGACTATGGCTACACCTTC
>.|.|TRBJ2-4|TRBV10-3|12
CAISEDGNIQYF
TGTGCCATCAGTGAAGACGGGAACATTCAGTACTTC
>.|.|TRBJ2-7|TRBV19|13
CASSIGSSYEQYF
TGTGCCAGTAGTATAGGGAGTTCGTACGAGCAGTACTTC
>.|.|TRBJ2-7|TRBV4-1|14
CASSQNQGFYEQYF
TGCGCCAGCAGCCAAAACCAGGGGTTCTACGAGCAGTACTTC
>TRBD1|few|TRBJ1-3|TRBV10-3|16
CAISDFSDRTGNTIYF
TGTGCCATCAGTGATTTTTCGGACAGGACTGGAAACACCATATATTTT
>TRBD1|.|TRBJ2-2|TRBV28|16
CASSYQPDRDTGELFF
TGTGCCAGCAGCTACCAACCGGACAGGGACACCGGGGAGCTGTTTTTT
>.|.|TRBJ2-1|TRBV5-4|15
CASSIEPSGYNEQFF
TGTGCCAGCAGCATCGAACCCAGCGGATACAATGAGCAGTTCTTC
>.|.|TRBJ2-3|TRBV10-2|12
CASWDFADTQYF
TGCGCCAGCTGGGACTTCGCAGATACGCAGTATTTT
>.|.|TRBJ1-3|TRBV9|15
CASSVGWRSGNTIYF
TGTGCCAGCAGCGTAGGGTGGAGATCTGGAAACACCATATATTTT
>TRBD2|.|TRBJ2-1|TRBV28|17
CASSLGNGRSSYNEQFF
TGTGCCAGCAGTTTAGGTAACGGGAGGAGCTCCTACAATGAGCAGTTCTTC
>.|.|TRBJ2-1|TRBV20-1|11
CSARVYNEQFF
TGCAGTGCTAGGGTCTACAATGAGCAGTTCTTC
>.|.|TRBJ2-7|TRBV5-5|11
CASSSNYEQYF
TGTGCCAGCAGCTCAAACTACGAGCAGTACTTC
>.|.|TRBJ2-1|TRBV9|15
CASSVAFPSYNEQFF
TGTGCCAGCAGCGTAGCCTTCCCCTCCTACAATGAGCAGTTCTTC
>TRBD2|.|TRBJ2-7|TRBV6-1|16
CASSEADPGLAYEQYF
TGTGCCAGCAGTGAGGCTGACCCGGGACTAGCCTACGAGCAGTACTTC
>.|once|TRBJ2-7|TRBV28|15
CASLPGARGDYEQYF
TGTGCCTCGCTACCCGGGGCAAGGGGGGACTACGAGCAGTACTTC
>TRBD1|.|TRBJ2-1|TRBV6-1|18
CASSEGAAGGRGYNEQFF
TGTGCCAGCAGTGAAGGGGCGGCAGGGGGAAGAGGCTACAATGAGCAGTTCTTC
>.|.|TRBJ1-3|TRBV6-6|15
CASSYPDGSGNTIYF
TGTGCCAGCAGTTACCCGGACGGCTCTGGAAACACCATATATTTT
>.|.|TRBJ2-3|TRBV6-5|15
CASSSGPLFQDTQYF
TGTGCCAGCAGTTCGGGACCCCTCTTCCAGGATACGCAGTATTTT
>.|.|TRBJ2-6|TRBV9|18
CASSVALSPSSGANVLTF
TGTGCCAGCAGCGTAGCGCTCTCCCCCAGCTCTGGGGCCAACGTCCTGACTTTC
>TRBD1|.|TRBJ2-7|TRBV28|15
CASSINRGPKYEQYF
TGTGCCAGCAGCATAAACAGGGGACCTAAATACGAGCAGTACTTC
>.|.|TRBJ2-7|TRBV10-2|12
CASSSPSYEQYF
TGCGCCAGCAGCTCCCCCTCCTACGAGCAGTACTTC
>TRBD1|.|TRBJ2-7|TRBV5-4|14
CASSFGTGPYEQYF
TGTGCCAGCAGCTTCGGGACAGGGCCCTACGAGCAGTACTTC
>.|.|TRBJ2-3|TRBV2|13
CASLLQGGDTQYF
TGTGCCAGCCTCCTACAGGGCGGGGATACGCAGTATTTT
>.|.|TRBJ1-1|TRBV15|13
CATSLDRNTEAFF
TGTGCCACCAGCTTAGACAGGAACACTGAAGCTTTCTTT
>.|.|TRBJ2-5|TRBV6-5|11
CASSYSETQYF
TGTGCCAGCAGTTACTCCGAGACCCAGTACTTC
>TRBD2|.|TRBJ2-5|TRBV4-1|14
CASSQGVAGETQYF
TGCGCCAGCAGCCAAGGTGTAGCGGGAGAGACCCAGTACTTC
>.|.|TRBJ2-1|TRBV9|16
CASSVDSGGSYNEQFF
TGTGCCAGCAGCGTAGATAGCGGAGGCTCCTACAATGAGCAGTTCTTC